The 28 T cell receptor beta chains below come from one sample, sequenced in a study of T cell clonality in common variable immunodeficiency. Some clones are missing from TCRdb's copy, which holds only in-frame ones; the method was immunoSEQ multiplex PCR. The repertoire consists of tens of thousands of clones, none detected only once. Sequencing was performed on peripheral blood mononuclear cells. These receptors were collected from a person aged 18 to 75 in good health.

Many counts were recorded for this clone. From the germline J gene comes the end of the CDR3, since the read stops 3 residues before it. This chain uses TRBV20-1 with TRBJ1-1; 7 bases align to TRBD1. Trimming removed 3 bases from V and 3 bases from J; junction bases left unmatched: 7. The CDR3 is 14 amino acids. Germline CDR1 reads DFQATT; CDR2 reads SNEGSKA (reference sequence). The CDR3 sequence: CSARRTGRDTEAFF. The CDR3 bases that were read are TGCAGTGCTAGGAGGACAGGTAGGGACACTGAA.

This clone came up a few times. From the germline J gene comes the end of the CDR3, since the read stops 3 residues before it. The chain uses TRBV30 and TRBJ1-1; 8 nucleotides line up with TRBD1. Germline V CDR1 and CDR2: GTSNPN, SVGIG (reference sequence). CDR3 length: 13 residues. The V gene end was trimmed by 2 bases and the J gene end by 3 bases; junction bases not matched to a gene: 2. CDR3 sequence reads: CAWSQQGDTEAFF. The covered CDR3 bases are TGTGCCTGGAGTCAACAGGGGGACACTGAA.

This clone was picked up many times. The read halts 3 residues ahead of the CDR3 end, with the missing end drawn from the germline J gene. The chain couples TRBV7-2 to TRBJ2-2; D ambiguous. From germline, CDR1 is SGHTA and CDR2 FQGNSA. Trimming took 3 bases from V and 1 from J, leaving 6 bases between them. This CDR3 comprises 14 residues. CDR3 residues: CASSLRGNTGELFF. CDR3 DNA (partial): TGTGCCAGCAGCTTGAGAGGGAACACCGGGGAG.

This clone has ten or more counts. The CDR3 is cut off 3 residues early in the read; its end comes from the germline J gene. J is TRBJ1-1 and V is TRBV7-9; D possibly corresponds to TRBD1 (6 bases). The V end was cut by 6 bases, the J end by 5 bases, with 13 bases between. The CDR3 is made up of 13 amino acids. Germline CDR1 is SEHNR and CDR2 is FQNEAQ (reference sequence). The CDR3 region is CASRPQGGTEAFF. The sequenced part of the CDR3 DNA is TGTGCCAGCAGACCACAGGGAGGTACTGAA.

This clone came up many times. Coverage ceases 3 residues before the CDR3 finishes, and the germline J gene fills in the end. The chain is built from TRBV5-1 and TRBJ1-6, with 8 nucleotides matching TRBD1. This CDR3 is built from 15 residues. Germline CDR1 is SGHRS and CDR2 is YFSETQ. Germline trimming cut 3 bases from V and 10 bases from J; bases unmatched to any gene: 9. This CDR3 reads CASSSAGQGESPLHF. Incomplete CDR3 DNA: TGCGCCAGCAGCTCAGCAGGACAGGGTGAATCACCC. The variable domain in full, completed from reference TRBV5-1 and TRBJ1-6, reads KAGVTQTPRYLIKTRGQQVTLSCSPISGHRSVSWYQQTPGQGLQFLFEYFSETQRNKGNFPGRFSGRQFSNSRSEMNVSTLELGDSALYLCASSSAGQGESPLHFGNGTRLTVT.

This clone was recorded many times. The read gets to within 3 residues of the CDR3 end, and the germline J gene fills in the rest. The chain employs TRBV7-9 and TRBJ2-7; 9 bases match TRBD2. The V segment lost 0 bases and the J segment 2 bases; nucleotides outside the gene matches: 2. Germline values: CDR1 SEHNR, CDR2 FQNEAQ (reference sequence). This CDR3 contains 15 residues. CDR3 bases read: TGTGCCAGCAGCTTAGCGAGCGGGAGGCCCTACGAG. Its translation: CASSLASGRPYE. The whole CDR3 sequence is CASSLASGRPYEQYF.

This clone showed up many times. The CDR3 end is not reached by the read, which stops 3 residues before it; the germline J gene fills it in. V and J are TRBV5-1 and TRBJ2-1; 13 nucleotides agree with TRBD2. Germline V gives CDR1 SGHRS, CDR2 YFSETQ. CDR3 length equals 16 residues. V lost 0 bases, J lost 7 bases, and 4 bases stayed unmatched. The CDR3: CASSLGTLAGGNEQFF. The CDR3 bases that were read are TGCGCCAGCAGCTTGGGAACACTAGCGGGGGGGAATGAG.

In its sample, this clone was seen many times. The CDR3 sequence: CSTLGGLSSSYEQYF. The part of the CDR3 DNA that was read is TGCAGTACCCTGGGGGGGCTTTCCTCCTCCTACGAG. This sequence joins TRBV20-1 and TRBJ2-7; weak D call: TRBD2 (7 bases). With the read ending 3 residues before the CDR3 end, the germline J gene is used to fill in that end. Germline V gene sequence: CDR1 DFQATT, CDR2 SNEGSKA (reference sequence). The CDR3 contains 15 residues. V gave up 8 bases and J gave up 0 bases, with 20 bases separating them.

The part of the CDR3 DNA that was read is TGTGCCAGCAGCTACCGCCGAGAGAGCGAC. Residues: CASSYRRESD. The whole CDR3 reads CASSYRRESDYTF. The chain carries TRBV7-3 and TRBJ1-2; D uncertain. The read is 3 residues too short to cover the CDR3 end, so that end is filled in from the germline J gene. CDR1 SGHTA and CDR2 FQGTGA come from the germline V gene. The CDR3 is made up of 13 amino acids.

This clone was observed many times. The read is 3 residues too short to cover the CDR3 end, so that end is filled in from the germline J gene. The rearrangement uses TRBV19 and TRBJ1-5; no definite D call. Germline CDR1 is LNHDA and CDR2 is SQIVND (reference sequence). V was trimmed by 5 bases and J by 3 bases, leaving 14 bases between them. The CDR3 is 15 residues long. CDR3 loop: CASSAGQQINQPQHF. The DNA read from the CDR3 is TGTGCCAGTAGTGCGGGCCAACAAATCAATCAGCCC. Combining the CDR3 with reference TRBV19 and TRBJ1-5 gives the whole variable domain DGGITQSPKYLFRKEGQNVTLSCEQNLNHDAMYWYRQDPGQGLRLIYYSQIVNDFQKGDIAEGYSVSREKKESFPLTVTSAQKNPTAFYLCASSAGQQINQPQHFGDGTRLSIL.

This clone came up many times. The CDR3 end falls 3 residues outside the read, so it is completed with the germline J gene. The V call is TRBV23-1, the J call TRBJ2-2; D perhaps matches TRBD2 (5 bases). TRBV23-1 is classed as an ORF, of uncertain function. V was cut by 2 bases and J by 3 bases, with 10 bases left in between. The CDR3 loop spans 15 amino acids. The DNA read from the CDR3 is TGCGCCAGCAGTCAAGGTCGAGGGTACACCGGGGAG. It is translated as CASSQGRGYTGE. The CDR3 reads in full as CASSQGRGYTGELFF.

This clone was observed at least ten times. The read finishes 3 residues shy of the CDR3 end, and the germline J gene is used to complete it. The chain couples TRBV18 to TRBJ2-3; 9 bases fit TRBD1. The germline V gene encodes CDR1 KGHSH and CDR2 LQKENI. The CDR3 is 16 amino acids. Trimming at V came to 3 bases and at J to 6 bases, leaving 10 bases not matched to a gene. The DNA read from the CDR3 is TGTGCCAGCTCACCGGAATGGACAGGGGATATGGATACG. It specifies CASSPEWTGDMDT. The CDR3 in its entirety is CASSPEWTGDMDTQYF.

This clone was counted many times. Coverage ceases 3 residues before the CDR3 finishes, and the germline J gene fills in the end. The chain combines TRBV29-1 with TRBJ2-2, with 9 bases matching TRBD2. Germline trimming cut 3 bases from V and 5 bases from J; bases unmatched to any gene: 1. Germline CDR1 is SQVTM and CDR2 is ANQGSEA. The CDR3 totals 13 residues. The sequenced CDR3 bases are TGCAGCGTTGACACTAGCGGGACCGGGGAG. Translated: CSVDTSGTGE. The CDR3 as a whole reads CSVDTSGTGELFF.

The sample holds many counts of this clone. The CDR3 end lies 3 residues beyond the end of the read and is filled in from the germline J gene. The V and J genes are TRBV19 and TRBJ2-1, with TRBD2 identical over 7 bases. J gave up 6 bases and V 5 bases, and 4 bases lay outside the gene matches. Germline V lookup: CDR1 LNHDA, CDR2 SQIVND (reference sequence). The CDR3 length is 13 residues. The CDR3 bases that were read are TGTGCCAGTAGTCAAAGACTAGCCAATGAG. It yields the protein CASSQRLANE. The entire CDR3 reads CASSQRLANEQFF. The full variable domain, completed using reference TRBV19 and TRBJ2-1, is DGGITQSPKYLFRKEGQNVTLSCEQNLNHDAMYWYRQDPGQGLRLIYYSQIVNDFQKGDIAEGYSVSREKKESFPLTVTSAQKNPTAFYLCASSQRLANEQFFGPGTRLTVL.

There are a few counts of this clone. Coverage ceases 3 residues before the CDR3 finishes, and the germline J gene fills in the end. V is TRBV5-1 and J is TRBJ1-3; D may be TRBD1 (5 bases). V was clipped by 5 bases and J by 0 bases, with 12 bases between them. CDR3 length: 15 amino acids. Germline loops: CDR1 SGHRS, CDR2 YFSETQ. The covered CDR3 bases are TGCGCCAGCAGTTCAACTACAGGCTCTGGAAACACC. Its protein product is CASSSTTGSGNT. The entire CDR3 reads CASSSTTGSGNTIYF.

This clone appeared many times. Read sequence stops 3 residues before the CDR3 end, and the germline J gene provides the missing end. This sequence joins TRBV20-1 and TRBJ2-7; a possible D gene is TRBD2 (6 bases). Between the trimmed V and J ends, which lost 3 bases and 1 base, there was a span of 19 bases. CDR3 size: 16 residues. CDR1 is DFQATT, CDR2 SNEGSKA, per germline (reference sequence). CDR3 residues: CSARGGGNIASYEQYF. Partial CDR3 DNA: TGCAGTGCTAGGGGTGGCGGGAATATCGCATCCTACGAG.

This clone has at least ten counts. The CDR3 is cut off 3 residues early in the read; its end comes from the germline J gene. V gene TRBV5-4 combines with J gene TRBJ2-5, with 9 bases aligning to TRBD1. J was trimmed by 5 bases and V by 2 bases; bases with no gene match: 4. CDR3 length: 14 amino acids. Germline-derived CDR1 and CDR2 are SGHNT and YYREEE (reference sequence). The sequenced CDR3 bases are TGTGCCAGCAGCTTACAGGGGGCCGGGGAGACC. Translated: CASSLQGAGET. In full, the CDR3 reads CASSLQGAGETQYF.

As to this clone: The read comes to an end 3 residues before the CDR3 does, leaving the germline J gene to fill in the end. The chain combines TRBV7-9 with TRBJ1-1; D unclear. V was clipped by 5 bases and J by 7 bases, with 8 bases between them. The germline CDR1 and CDR2 sequences are SEHNR and FQNEAQ (reference sequence). The CDR3 covers 11 residues. CDR3 protein: CASSPLNEAFF. CDR3 DNA (partial): TGTGCCAGCAGCCCCCTAAATGAA.

This clone came up many times. The DNA ends 3 residues before the CDR3 does, and the rest of the CDR3 is filled in from the germline J gene. V and J are TRBV6-1 and TRBJ1-4; weak D call: TRBD1 (5 bases). CDR1 and CDR2 from the germline V gene are MNHNS and SASEGT. The CDR3 extends over 13 amino acids. Between the trimmed V and J ends, which lost 2 bases and 8 bases, there was a span of 9 bases. The covered CDR3 bases are TGTGCCAGCAGTGAACTTACAGGAGAAAAA. Its protein is CASSELTGEK. The entire CDR3 protein reads CASSELTGEKLFF.

In this sample, this clone turned up many times. From the germline J gene comes the end of the CDR3, since the read stops 3 residues before it. The rearrangement links TRBV6-1 to TRBJ1-2; possible D gene TRBD1, 5 bases. The germline V gene has CDR1 MNHNS and CDR2 SASEGT. Trimming removed 1 base from V and 5 bases from J, with 11 bases in between. The CDR3 has 14 residues. Partial CDR3 DNA: TGTGCCAGCAGTGAAGTTCGGGGGGTGTATGGC. Protein product: CASSEVRGVYG. The whole CDR3 reads CASSEVRGVYGYTF.

Many counts were recorded for this clone. Read coverage stops 3 residues before the CDR3 terminus; the germline J gene supplies the remainder. The chain employs TRBV10-3 and TRBJ1-1; the match to TRBD1 covers 7 bases. The CDR3 length is 15 residues. V was clipped by 4 bases and J by 0 bases; unmatched bases: 5. The V gene's germline CDR1 is ENHRY and CDR2 SYGVKD. CDR3 loop: CAISGGQAMNTEAFF. CDR3 bases read: TGTGCCATCAGTGGCGGACAGGCGATGAACACTGAA.

In this sample, this clone turned up a few times. The read ends 3 residues before the CDR3 terminus; that terminus is restored from the germline J gene. This chain connects TRBV7-2 to TRBJ1-2, with D unresolved. CDR1 and CDR2 from the germline V gene are SGHTA and FQGNSA. V lost 4 bases to trimming and J lost 3 bases, with 9 bases between them. The CDR3 spans 13 residues. The part of the CDR3 DNA that was read is TGTGCCAGCAGCTACAGAATCGACTATGGC. This codes for CASSYRIDYG. The CDR3 as a whole reads CASSYRIDYGYTF. Filled out from reference TRBV7-2 and TRBJ1-2, the complete variable domain reads GAGVSQSPSNKVTEKGKDVELRCDPISGHTALYWYRQSLGQGLEFLIYFQGNSAPDKSGLPSDRFSAERTGGSVSTLTIQRTQQEDSAVYLCASSYRIDYGYTFGSGTRLTVV.

In this sample, this clone turned up many times. The read halts 3 residues ahead of the CDR3 end, with the missing end drawn from the germline J gene. V and J are TRBV12-3 or TRBV12-4 and TRBJ2-2; TRBD2 agrees at 7 bases. This CDR3 has 16 residues. V shed 4 bases, J shed 6 bases, and the junction held 11 bases outside the gene matches. Here the CDR3 reads CASSSSAGVTPGELFF. CDR3 DNA (partial): TGTGCCAGCAGTTCTTCTGCGGGAGTGACCCCCGGGGAG.

This clone appeared many times. Germline and junction disagree at one end, which may indicate a read error. The read ends 3 residues before the CDR3 terminus; that terminus is restored from the germline J gene. The chain couples TRBV7-7 to TRBJ2-7; 10 nucleotides line up with TRBD2. CDR3 length: 16 amino acids. The germline V gene has CDR1 SSHAT and CDR2 FNYEAQ (reference sequence). The CDR3 loop reads CASSCSSGSATYEQYF. CDR3 bases read: TGTGCTAGCAGCTGCTCTAGCGGGAGCGCTACCTACGAG. The variable domain in full, with the rest retrieved from reference TRBV7-7 and TRBJ2-7, is GAGVSQSPRYKVTKRGQDVTLRCDPISSHATLYWYQQALGQGPEFLTYFNYEAQPDKSGLPSDRFSAERPEGSISTLTIQRTEQRDSAMYRCASSCSSGSATYEQYFGPGTRLTVT.

This clone was detected many times. Read data end 3 residues before the CDR3 end; the end is taken from the germline J gene. The chain combines TRBV30 with TRBJ2-3; 7 bases match TRBD2. The germline gives CDR1 GTSNPN, CDR2 SVGIG (reference sequence). J was trimmed by 0 bases and V by 1 base; bases with no gene match: 4. CDR3 size: 15 residues. The CDR3 DNA, read in part, is TGTGCCTGGAGTGGGCTAGCGGCTAGCACAGATACG. It encodes CAWSGLAASTDT. The entire CDR3 sequence reads CAWSGLAASTDTQYF.

This clone turned up a few times. The missing CDR3 end, 3 residues past where the read stops, is filled in from the germline J gene. The rearrangement links TRBV11-2 to TRBJ2-5; no clear D. V was pared by 5 bases and J by 0 bases, with 7 bases between. Per the germline V gene, CDR1 is SGHAT and CDR2 is FQNNGV. The CDR3 spans 13 residues. The CDR3 spells CASSPGHQETQYF. CDR3 DNA (partial): TGTGCCAGCAGCCCTGGCCACCAAGAGACC.

This clone is large (0.1 to 1%). The read finishes 3 residues shy of the CDR3 end, and the germline J gene is used to complete it. The rearrangement links TRBV2 to TRBJ1-1; 7 bases fit TRBD1. The CDR3 runs 16 residues. CDR1 and CDR2 from the germline V gene are SNHLY and FYNNEI. The V segment lost 6 bases and the J segment 1 base; nucleotides outside the gene matches: 11. This CDR3 reads CASSAEGGRSNTEAFF. The sequenced CDR3 bases are TGTGCCAGCAGCGCCGAAGGGGGCAGGTCGAACACTGAA.

This clone was seen a few times. It may be a read error: a sequence one base away is much more abundant. The read ends 3 residues early relative to the CDR3; the germline J gene fills the gap. V is TRBV30 and J is TRBJ2-3; maybe TRBD1 (5 bases). CDR1 and CDR2 from the germline V gene are GTSNPN and SVGIG (reference sequence). This CDR3 spans 13 amino acids. The sequenced part of the CDR3 DNA is TGTGCCTGGGGGTCAGGGTACCATCAGCCG. Encoded protein: CAWGSGYHQP. The whole CDR3 protein is CAWGSGYHQPQYF.